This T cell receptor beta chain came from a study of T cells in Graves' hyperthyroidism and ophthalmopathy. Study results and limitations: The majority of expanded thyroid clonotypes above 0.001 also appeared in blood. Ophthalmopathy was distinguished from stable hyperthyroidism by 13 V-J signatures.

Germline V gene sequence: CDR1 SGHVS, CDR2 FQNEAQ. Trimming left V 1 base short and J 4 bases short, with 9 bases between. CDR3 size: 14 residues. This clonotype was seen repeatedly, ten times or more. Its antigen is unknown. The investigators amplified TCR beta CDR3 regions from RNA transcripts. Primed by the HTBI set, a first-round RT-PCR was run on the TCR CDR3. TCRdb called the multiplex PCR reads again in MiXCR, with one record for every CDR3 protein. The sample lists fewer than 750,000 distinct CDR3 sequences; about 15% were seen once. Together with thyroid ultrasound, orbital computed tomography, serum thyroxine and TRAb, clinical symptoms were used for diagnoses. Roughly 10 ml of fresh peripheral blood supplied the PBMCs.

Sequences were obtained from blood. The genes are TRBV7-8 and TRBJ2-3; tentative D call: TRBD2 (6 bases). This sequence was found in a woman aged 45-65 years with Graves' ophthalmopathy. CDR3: CASSLVGGSDTQYF. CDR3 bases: TGTGCCAGCAGCTTAGTCGGGGGATCAGATACGCAGTATTTT. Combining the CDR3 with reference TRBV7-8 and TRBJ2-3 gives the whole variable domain GAGVSQSPRYKVAKRGQDVALRCDPISGHVSLFWYQQALGQGPEFLTYFQNEAQLDKSGLPSDRFFAERPEGSVSTLKIQRTQQEDSAVYLCASSLVGGSDTQYFGPGTRLTVL.